The 10 T cell receptor beta chains below all came from one sample that was sequenced in a study of blood T cell repertoires in COVID-19. This table comes from immunoSEQ multiplex PCR, and its TCRdb copy is limited to in-frame clones, with some not included. The sample records 300,000 to 400,000 clones, roughly 87% being singletons. Sequenced input: PBMCs or T cells enriched from blood (not recorded which). The receptors were sampled from a young woman who had recovered from COVID-19.

The chain employs TRBV10-2 and TRBJ1-3; tentative D call: TRBD1 (5 bases). With 8 bases removed from V and 1 base from J, the gap between germline ends came to 12 bases. The CDR3 spans 14 residues. Germline lookup yields CDR1 WSHSY and CDR2 SAAADI. The CDR3 sequence: CASVPGGSGNTIYF. The CDR3 coding sequence is TGCGCCAGCGTCCCGGGGGGTTCTGGAAACACCATATATTTT.

The rearrangement uses TRBV12-3 or TRBV12-4 and TRBJ1-2; D call uncertain. The CDR3 covers 12 residues. The germline V and J ends were trimmed by 5 bases and 4 bases, with 8 bases remaining between them. This CDR3 reads CASSLGVYGYTF. In nucleotides, the CDR3 is TGTGCCAGCAGTCTGGGAGTCTATGGCTACACCTTC.

The chain couples TRBV6-6 to TRBJ1-5, with D tentatively TRBD1 (6 bases). CDR3 size: 15 residues. Trimming removed 2 bases at V and 3 bases at J, with 11 bases between. The germline V gene has CDR1 MNHNY and CDR2 SVGAGI (reference sequence). The CDR3 spells CASSYGRGDNQPQHF. CDR3 nucleotide sequence: TGTGCCAGCAGTTACGGGAGGGGGGACAATCAGCCCCAGCATTTT.

This clone was seen only once. The rearrangement joins TRBV5-1 to TRBJ1-1; tentatively, D is TRBD1 (6 bases). Between the trimmed V and J ends, which lost 5 bases and 3 bases, there was a span of 14 bases. Germline V gene sequence: CDR1 SGHRS, CDR2 YFSETQ. There are 14 residues in the CDR3. CDR3 sequence: CASSDQGSDTEAFF. CDR3 nucleotides: TGCGCCAGCAGTGATCAGGGGAGTGACACTGAAGCTTTCTTT.

V gene TRBV6-2 or TRBV6-3 combines with J gene TRBJ2-3, with 10 bases fitting TRBD2. V lost 0 bases to trimming and J lost 5 bases; unmatched junction nucleotides: 11. The CDR3 spans 18 residues. In germline, CDR1 is MNHEY, CDR2 SVGEGT. The CDR3 bases are TGTGCCAGCAGTTACTCCCCCCTAGCGGGGGAATCAAGAGATACGCAGTATTTT. It specifies CASSYSPLAGESRDTQYF.

The chain uses TRBV10-3 and TRBJ1-4, with 8 bases aligning to TRBD1. V shed 5 bases, J shed 8 bases, and the junction held 10 bases outside the gene matches. Germline V gives CDR1 ENHRY, CDR2 SYGVKD. The CDR3 totals 15 residues. In DNA form, the CDR3 reads TGTGCCATCAGTTCAGTCGACAGGGGCTACGAAAAACTGTTTTTT. Translation gives CAISSVDRGYEKLFF.

This clone has just one count. V usage is TRBV27 and J usage is TRBJ1-2; TRBD1 matches 7 bases. From germline, CDR1 is MNHEY and CDR2 SMNVEV (reference sequence). V trimming: 4 bases; J trimming: 7 bases; junction bases outside the gene matches: 0. The CDR3 covers 11 residues. CDR3 in DNA: TGTGCCAGCAGTTCAGGGGGTGGCTACACCTTC. Protein product: CASSSGGGYTF.

V usage is TRBV27 and J usage is TRBJ2-2; D is perhaps TRBD2 (5 bases). Germline-derived CDR1 and CDR2 are MNHEY and SMNVEV (reference sequence). The V end was cut by 2 bases, the J end by 0 bases, with 7 bases between. This CDR3 is 15 amino acids long. CDR3 amino acids: CASSLGLPNTGELFF. CDR3 bases: TGTGCCAGCAGTTTAGGACTTCCGAACACCGGGGAGCTGTTTTTT.

The V gene is TRBV5-1, the J gene TRBJ2-5; 13 nucleotides line up with TRBD2. Germline V lookup: CDR1 SGHRS, CDR2 YFSETQ. V lost 5 bases and J lost 5; bases outside the gene matches: 6. The CDR3 extends over 15 amino acids. CDR3 DNA sequence: TGCGCCAGCAGAAGCGGGACTAGCGGGGCGGAGACCCAGTACTTC. Translating gives CASRSGTSGAETQYF.

This clone was seen a single time. The rearrangement joins TRBV14 to TRBJ2-1, with TRBD2 matching 10 bases. Germline CDR1 SGHDN, CDR2 FVKESK. Germline trimming cut 4 bases from V and 7 bases from J; bases unmatched to any gene: 7. CDR3 length equals 15 residues. CDR3 DNA: TGTGCCAGCAGCCCAGCGGGGGGGCCGCCGAATGAGCAGTTCTTC. Its translation: CASSPAGGPPNEQFF. Complete variable domain (other parts from reference TRBV14 and TRBJ2-1): EAGVTQFPSHSVIEKGQTVTLRCDPISGHDNLYWYRRVMGKEIKFLLHFVKESKQDESGMPNNRFLAERTGGTYSTLKVQPAELEDSGVYFCASSPAGGPPNEQFFGPGTRLTVL.